This entry lists 15 T cell receptor beta chains sequenced from one sample in a study of cytomegalovirus exposure and HLA in healthy donors. Profiled with immunoSEQ multiplex PCR; TCRdb holds only in-frame clones, not every one. Of a few hundred thousand clones listed, around 90% were seen once; the top ten hold about 2.7%. The source material was PBMCs. These receptors were taken from a woman aged 18 to 35 in good health and CMV-seronegative.

The chain links TRBV30 to TRBJ1-2, with 11 bases that match TRBD1. Trimming removed 4 bases from V and 9 bases from J; junction bases left unmatched: 7. The CDR3 has 13 amino acids. CDR1 and CDR2 (germline): GTSNPN, SVGIG (reference sequence). CDR3 sequence reads: CAWNRDRGISYTF. The CDR3 bases are TGTGCCTGGAACAGGGACAGGGGGATCAGCTACACCTTC.

V and J are TRBV7-2 and TRBJ2-3, with 10 positions matching TRBD2. Germline V gives CDR1 SGHTA, CDR2 FQGNSA. This CDR3 region has 13 residues. J lost 6 bases, V lost 3 bases, and 0 bases had no gene match. The chain's CDR3 is CASSLGLADTQYF. CDR3 nucleotide sequence: TGTGCCAGCAGCTTGGGACTAGCGGATACGCAGTATTTT.

The chain carries TRBV5-1 and TRBJ2-7; D is undetermined. Trimming took 4 bases from V and 0 from J, leaving 11 bases between them. Germline-derived CDR1 and CDR2 are SGHRS and YFSETQ. The length of the CDR3 is 14 residues. For the CDR3, the DNA is TGCGCCAGCAGCGTCAAATCGAGCTCCTACGAGCAGTACTTC. It encodes CASSVKSSSYEQYF.

The CDR3 loop reads CASSVSTGLAVIFEQFF. The CDR3 nucleotides are TGTGCCAGCAGTGTATCGACTGGTCTAGCGGTAATTTTTGAGCAGTTCTTC. The chain recombines TRBV28 with TRBJ2-1; 7 bases align to TRBD2. This CDR3 contains 17 residues. The V gene's germline CDR1 is MDHEN and CDR2 SYDVKM. V shed 5 bases and J 9 bases; nucleotides not matched to a gene: 19.

The genes are TRBV27 and TRBJ1-4, with 8 bases lining up with TRBD1. The CDR3 extends over 15 amino acids. Germline lookup yields CDR1 MNHEY and CDR2 SMNVEV (reference sequence). Trimming at V came to 5 bases and at J to 3 bases, leaving 5 bases not matched to a gene. DNA of the CDR3: TGTGCCAGCAGTCCTAACAGGGGGGCTAATGAAAAACTGTTTTTT. It codes for CASSPNRGANEKLFF. The variable domain in full, completed from reference TRBV27 and TRBJ1-4, reads EAQVTQNPRYLITVTGKKLTVTCSQNMNHEYMSWYRQDPGLGLRQIYYSMNVEVTDKGDVPEGYKVSRKEKRNFPLILESPSPNQTSLYFCASSPNRGANEKLFFGSGTQLSVL.

This rearrangement joins TRBV27 to TRBJ1-1, with D perhaps TRBD1 (5 bases). CDR1 MNHEY and CDR2 SMNVEV come from the germline V gene (reference sequence). The V end lost 2 bases, the J end lost 0 bases, and 10 bases lay between the germline ends. This CDR3 is built from 15 residues. CDR3 nucleotides: TGTGCCAGCAGTTTAACCCAGGGTTTGAACACTGAAGCTTTCTTT. Protein sequence: CASSLTQGLNTEAFF.

This rearrangement joins TRBV30 to TRBJ1-5; TRBD1 agrees at 8 bases. The CDR3 is made up of 16 amino acids. With 0 bases clipped from V and 0 bases from J, the junction kept 4 bases outside the gene matches. Germline CDR1 reads GTSNPN; CDR2 reads SVGIG (reference sequence). The CDR3 here is CAWSVGTGLSNQPQHF. CDR3 nucleotide sequence: TGTGCCTGGAGTGTGGGGACAGGACTTAGCAATCAGCCCCAGCATTTT.

V and J are TRBV9 and TRBJ1-2; perhaps TRBD1 as D (5 bases). Trimming pared 7 bases from V and 8 bases from J, leaving 21 bases between. Germline V lookup: CDR1 SGDLS, CDR2 YYNGEE. The CDR3 runs 14 residues. CDR3 region: CASGGAGQGGGYTF. CDR3 bases: TGTGCCAGCGGTGGGGCAGGCCAAGGAGGGGGCTACACCTTC.

This clone came up once. The J gene is TRBJ2-3, the V gene TRBV27; 7 bases agree with TRBD2. The CDR3 extends over 16 amino acids. Per the germline V gene, CDR1 is MNHEY and CDR2 is SMNVEV (reference sequence). V shed 6 bases, J shed 1 base, and the junction held 10 bases outside the gene matches. The CDR3 DNA sequence: TGTGCCAGCAGCAACCGGGGGGAGGGAGGCACAGATACGCAGTATTTT. This translates into CASSNRGEGGTDTQYF.

This chain uses TRBV4-2 with TRBJ2-6; D gene uncertain. Trimming shortened V by 0 bases and J by 0 bases, and 6 bases separated the two germline ends. The CDR3 consists of 16 residues. Germline V lookup: CDR1 LGHNA, CDR2 YNFKEQ. The chain's CDR3 is CASSQDIISGANVLTF. The CDR3 nucleotides are TGTGCCAGCAGCCAAGATATAATCTCTGGGGCCAACGTCCTGACTTTC.

The V and J genes are TRBV9 and TRBJ2-3; 8 bases map to TRBD1. The length of the CDR3 is 16 residues. V lost 4 bases, J lost 3 bases, and 10 bases stayed unmatched. The germline V gene has CDR1 SGDLS and CDR2 YYNGEE. The chain's CDR3 is CASSPRTGLGTDTQYF. The CDR3 bases are TGTGCCAGCAGCCCGCGGACAGGGCTGGGGACAGATACGCAGTATTTT.

The chain carries TRBV5-1 and TRBJ1-2; D remains unclear. Between the trimmed V and J ends, which lost 5 bases and 4 bases, there was a span of 15 bases. The CDR3 is 14 residues long. Germline V gives CDR1 SGHRS, CDR2 YFSETQ. CDR3 amino acids: CASSHLDGSYGYTF. CDR3 in DNA: TGCGCCAGCAGTCACCTTGATGGTAGCTATGGCTACACCTTC.

The chain joins TRBV28 to TRBJ2-1; no clear D gene. Trimming took off 6 bases at V and 1 base at J, with 10 bases between the two ends. CDR3 length equals 14 residues. CDR1 is MDHEN and CDR2 is SYDVKM in the germline V gene. This CDR3 reads CASRPGVSYNEQFF. CDR3 bases: TGTGCCAGCAGGCCGGGTGTGTCCTACAATGAGCAGTTCTTC.

This clone was detected once. The V gene is TRBV7-8, the J gene TRBJ2-1; D uncertain. The ends were cut back, 5 bases at V and 1 base at J, with 18 bases in the middle. The length of the CDR3 is 17 residues. The germline CDR1 and CDR2 sequences are SGHVS and FQNEAQ. CDR3 sequence reads: CASSPNNPDWSYNEQFF. For the CDR3, the DNA is TGTGCCAGCAGCCCTAATAACCCCGATTGGTCCTACAATGAGCAGTTCTTC.

The chain has TRBV13 and TRBJ2-5; a possible D gene is TRBD2 (6 bases). The V gene lost 1 base and the J gene lost 5 bases, with 14 bases spanning the gap. The V gene's germline CDR1 is PRHDT and CDR2 FYEKMQ (reference sequence). The CDR3 loop spans 15 amino acids. The CDR3 coding sequence is TGTGCCAGCAGCTTAGTGGCGGGACCCCCCGAGACCCAGTACTTC. Translated: CASSLVAGPPETQYF.